The clone carrying this TCR beta chain came up a few times. This entry comes from a study of blood T cell repertoires in COVID-19. The overall study: Samples taken during acute and convalescent COVID-19 were collected in the United States, Italy and Spain. From T cells, B-cell-depleted T cells, or PBMCs came the material, which was cDNA or gDNA.

V trimming: 5 bases; J trimming: 9 bases; junction bases outside the gene matches: 9. Germline values: CDR1 LNHDA, CDR2 SQIVND (reference sequence). This CDR3 comprises 15 residues. Under the authors' procedure: Researchers report that nucleated cell counts were estimated from reference gene primer amplification. Only in-frame clones appear in the TCRdb table, and some are missing; sequencing was by immunoSEQ multiplex PCR. V, J and clone size are those of that table, while D and trimming were read from the DNA. Among 120,000 or so clones, more than 60% were seen once, and the ten largest hold 2% to 3%.

The TCR sequence derives from a man aged 50 to 59 with acute or convalescent COVID-19. This rearrangement joins TRBV19 to TRBJ1-6, with 8 bases identical to TRBD1. The sequenced material came from peripheral blood. The CDR3 here is CASSPGTGGGSPLHF. The CDR3 DNA sequence: TGTGCCAGTAGTCCAGGGACAGGCGGGGGTTCACCCCTCCACTTT.